This T cell receptor (beta chain) was sequenced for a study of blood T cell repertoires in COVID-19 (dated by TCRdb to 2018 to 2021). For the study in its entirety: The collaborator samples originated in the United States, Italy and Spain and spanned the acute and convalescent phases of COVID-19. The prospective study material was composed of cDNA or gDNA derived from T cells, B-cell-depleted T cells, or PBMCs. The dataset comprised deeply sampled blood TCRbeta repertoires from subjects exposed to, actively infected with, or recovered from COVID-19. The repertoires were made available in a free public database intended to serve as a resource for research on the immune response to SARS-CoV-2. Samples came from the ongoing ImmuneRACE study (first 160 participants) plus 1,254 subjects from 6 global collaborators. The sample metadata nearly always contained a de-identified subject ID, COVID-19 status, age in years and sex. Where available, HLA class I and class II types were taken from metadata supplied by the sample provider and were not determined by assay-based typing.

Spanning cysteine to phenylalanine, the CDR3 consists of 13 amino acids. Only the CDR3 portion is preserved as DNA: 39 bases, with reading frame beginning at the first base. For CDR1 and CDR2, the germline V gene lists MDHEN and SYDVKM. At the junction V is shortened by 10 bases and J by 1 base; bases outside the gene matches: 5. The collaborating institutions used their own protocols to collect whole blood in K2EDTA tubes. For TCRbeta analysis, collaborators shipped samples as frozen whole blood, isolated PBMCs, or DNA extracted from either of those sample types. TCRbeta CDR3 regions were amplified from genomic DNA using the immunoSEQ Assay, a bias-controlled multiplex PCR. Turning to the authors' computational methods: The number of nucleated cells in each sample was estimated by amplification of reference gene primers within the assay. To quantify the absolute abundance of each unique TCRbeta CDR3 rearrangement, sequence reads were collapsed and filtered. For each sample, productive Simpson clonality was calculated as the square root of Simpson's diversity index over productive rearrangements. TCRdb mirrors the immuneACCESS table, restricted to in-frame sequences. Some clones are absent from its copies; in checked studies, under half trace to an unresolved V gene, and the reason for the others is unknown. From that table come the V and J calls and clone size; the DNA was used to work out D and trimming. The sample has about 150,000 clones on record, roughly 85% of them singletons. Jointly, the top ten make up around 3.5% of the sample.

This clone was detected only once. Its antigen remains unidentified. No clone much larger than this one lies a single base away; base qualities are absent. Study-wide conclusions, independent of this receptor: How much clinical and demographic metadata was included differed by source and by participant, and the metadata was provided uncurated.

What was sequenced was peripheral blood. The V and J genes are TRBV28 and TRBJ1-2, and 8 junction bases match TRBD1. The receptor was derived from a man aged 70 or older with acute or convalescent COVID-19. The CDR3 region reads CATETGVNYGYTF. The DNA reads as follows: TGTGCCACCGAGACAGGGGTTAACTATGGCTACACCTTC.